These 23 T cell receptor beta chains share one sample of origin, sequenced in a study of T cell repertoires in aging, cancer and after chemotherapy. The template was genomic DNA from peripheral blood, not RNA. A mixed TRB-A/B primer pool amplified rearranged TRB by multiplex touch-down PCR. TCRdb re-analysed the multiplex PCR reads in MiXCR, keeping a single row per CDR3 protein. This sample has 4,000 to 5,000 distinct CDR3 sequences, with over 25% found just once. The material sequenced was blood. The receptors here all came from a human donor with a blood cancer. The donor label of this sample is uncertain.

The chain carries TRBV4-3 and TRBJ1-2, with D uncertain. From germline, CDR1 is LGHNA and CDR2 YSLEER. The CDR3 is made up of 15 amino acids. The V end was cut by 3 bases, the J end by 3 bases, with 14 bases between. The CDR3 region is CASSHTLQTYYGYTF. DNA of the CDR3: TGCGCCAGCAGCCACACACTCCAAACATACTATGGCTACACCTTC.

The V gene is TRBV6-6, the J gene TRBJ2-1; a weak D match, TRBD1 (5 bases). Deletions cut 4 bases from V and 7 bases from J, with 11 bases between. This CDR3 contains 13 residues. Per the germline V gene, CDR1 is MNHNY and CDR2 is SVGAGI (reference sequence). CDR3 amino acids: CASSLTEGNEQFF. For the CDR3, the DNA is TGTGCCAGCAGTTTGACAGAAGGGAATGAGCAGTTCTTC.

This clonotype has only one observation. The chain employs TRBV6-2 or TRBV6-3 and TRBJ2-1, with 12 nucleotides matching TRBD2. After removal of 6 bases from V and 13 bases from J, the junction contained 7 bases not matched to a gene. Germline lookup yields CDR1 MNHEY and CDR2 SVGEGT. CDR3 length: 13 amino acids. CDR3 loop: CASRGTSGSPQFF. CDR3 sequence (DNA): TGTGCCAGCAGGGGGACTAGCGGGTCACCCCAGTTCTTC.

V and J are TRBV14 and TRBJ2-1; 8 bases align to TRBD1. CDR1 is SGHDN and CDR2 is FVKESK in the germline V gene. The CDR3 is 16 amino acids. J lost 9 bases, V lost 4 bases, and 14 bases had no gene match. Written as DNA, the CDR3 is TGTGCCAGCAGCCGTTTGACAGGGGAATCCCATTGTGAGCAGTTCTTC. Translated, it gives CASSRLTGESHCEQFF.

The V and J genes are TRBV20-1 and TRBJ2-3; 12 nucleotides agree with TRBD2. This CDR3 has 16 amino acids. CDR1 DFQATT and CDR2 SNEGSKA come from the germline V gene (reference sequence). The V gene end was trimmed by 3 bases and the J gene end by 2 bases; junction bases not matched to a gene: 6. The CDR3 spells CSARTSGRMITDTQYF. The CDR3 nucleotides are TGCAGTGCTAGGACTAGCGGGAGAATGATCACAGATACGCAGTATTTT.

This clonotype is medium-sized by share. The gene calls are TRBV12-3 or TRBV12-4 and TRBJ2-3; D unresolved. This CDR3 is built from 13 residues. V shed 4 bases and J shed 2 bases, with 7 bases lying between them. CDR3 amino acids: CASSSSLTDTQYF. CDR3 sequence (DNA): TGTGCCAGCAGTTCCAGCCTCACAGATACGCAGTATTTT.

The CDR3 nucleotides read TGTGCCACCAGTGATTCCTCGCAGGACTATGGCCAGCCCCAGCATTTT. Translating gives CATSDSSQDYGQPQHF. This sequence joins TRBV24-1 and TRBJ1-5; D gene unclear. This CDR3 is built from 16 residues. Deletions cut 2 bases from V and 7 bases from J, with 17 bases between. Per germline, CDR1 KGHDR and CDR2 SFDVKD.

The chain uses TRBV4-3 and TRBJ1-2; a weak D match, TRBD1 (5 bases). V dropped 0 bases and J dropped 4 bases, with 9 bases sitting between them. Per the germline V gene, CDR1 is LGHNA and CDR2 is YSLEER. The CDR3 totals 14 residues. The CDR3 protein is CASSQDAGLYGYTF. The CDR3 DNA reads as TGCGCCAGCAGCCAAGATGCAGGGCTCTATGGCTACACCTTC.

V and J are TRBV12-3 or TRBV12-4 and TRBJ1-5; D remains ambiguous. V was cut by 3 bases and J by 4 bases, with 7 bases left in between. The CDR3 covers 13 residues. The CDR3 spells CASSFSGNQPQHF. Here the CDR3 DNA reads TGTGCCAGCAGTTTCTCGGGGAATCAGCCCCAGCATTTT.

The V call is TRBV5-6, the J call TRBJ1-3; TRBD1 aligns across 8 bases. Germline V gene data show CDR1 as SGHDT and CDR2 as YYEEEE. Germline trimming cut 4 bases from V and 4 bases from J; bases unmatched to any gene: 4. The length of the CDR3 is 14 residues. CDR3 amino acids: CASSRQGRGNTIYF. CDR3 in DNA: TGTGCCAGCAGCAGACAGGGGCGCGGAAACACCATATATTTT.

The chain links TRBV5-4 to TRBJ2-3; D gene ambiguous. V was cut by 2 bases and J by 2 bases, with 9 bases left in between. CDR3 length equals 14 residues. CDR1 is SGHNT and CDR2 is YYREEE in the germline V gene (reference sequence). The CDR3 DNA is TGTGCCAGCAGCTTTATCATTACCACAGATACGCAGTATTTT. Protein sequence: CASSFIITTDTQYF.

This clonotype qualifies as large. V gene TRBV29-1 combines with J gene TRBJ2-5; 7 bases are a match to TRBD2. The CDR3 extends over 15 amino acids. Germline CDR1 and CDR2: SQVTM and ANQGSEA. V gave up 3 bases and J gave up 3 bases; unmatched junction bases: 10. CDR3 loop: CSVDGTGSGEETQYF. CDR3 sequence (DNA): TGCAGCGTTGATGGGACGGGAAGCGGGGAAGAGACCCAGTACTTC.

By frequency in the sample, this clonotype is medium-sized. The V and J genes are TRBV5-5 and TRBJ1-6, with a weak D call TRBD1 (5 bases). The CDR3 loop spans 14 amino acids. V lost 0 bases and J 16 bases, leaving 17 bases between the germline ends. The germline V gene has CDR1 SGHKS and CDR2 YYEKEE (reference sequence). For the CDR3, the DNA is TGTGCCAGCAGCTTGGGCGCGAAAGGACAAGGACTCCACTTT. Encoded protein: CASSLGAKGQGLHF.

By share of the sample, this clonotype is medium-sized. CDR3 in DNA: TGTGCCAGCAGCTTAGGACTTACAGGATTATCTAGCACAGATACGCAGTATTTT. This gives the protein CASSLGLTGLSSTDTQYF. This chain links TRBV11-3 with TRBJ2-3; the D gene is possibly TRBD1 (5 bases). Trimming took off 1 base at V and 0 bases at J, with 17 bases between the two ends. Germline V gene data show CDR1 as SGHNT and CDR2 as YENEEA. The length of the CDR3 is 18 residues.

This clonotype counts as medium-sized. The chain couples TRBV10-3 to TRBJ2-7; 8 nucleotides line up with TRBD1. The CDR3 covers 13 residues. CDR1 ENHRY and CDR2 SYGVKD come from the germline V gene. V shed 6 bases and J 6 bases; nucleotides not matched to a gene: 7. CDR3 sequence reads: CAIRGDRPSEQYF. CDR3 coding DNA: TGTGCCATCAGGGGGGACAGGCCAAGCGAGCAGTACTTC.

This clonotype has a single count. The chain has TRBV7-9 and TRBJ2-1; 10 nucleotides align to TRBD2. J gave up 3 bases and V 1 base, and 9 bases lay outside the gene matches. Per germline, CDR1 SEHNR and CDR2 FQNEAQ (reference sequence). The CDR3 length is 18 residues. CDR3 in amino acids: CASSLGGSGRSLYNEQFF. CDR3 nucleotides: TGTGCCAGCAGCTTAGGAGGTAGCGGGAGGAGTCTCTACAATGAGCAGTTCTTC.

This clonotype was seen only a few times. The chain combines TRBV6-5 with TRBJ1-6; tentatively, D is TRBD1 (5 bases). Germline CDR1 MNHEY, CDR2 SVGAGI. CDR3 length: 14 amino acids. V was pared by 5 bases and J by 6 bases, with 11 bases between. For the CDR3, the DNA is TGTGCCAGCAGTACCCACGGGGGTAATTCACCCCTCCACTTT. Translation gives CASSTHGGNSPLHF.

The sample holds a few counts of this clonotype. Written as DNA, the CDR3 is TGTGCCAGCAGTCTCGACAGTCCGGTAGGAAATCAGCCCCAGCATTTT. The encoded protein is CASSLDSPVGNQPQHF. V usage is TRBV27 and J usage is TRBJ1-5; the D gene is possibly TRBD1 (5 bases). The ends were cut back, 5 bases at V and 4 bases at J, with 18 bases in the middle. The CDR3 is 16 amino acids. Germline V lookup: CDR1 MNHEY, CDR2 SMNVEV (reference sequence).

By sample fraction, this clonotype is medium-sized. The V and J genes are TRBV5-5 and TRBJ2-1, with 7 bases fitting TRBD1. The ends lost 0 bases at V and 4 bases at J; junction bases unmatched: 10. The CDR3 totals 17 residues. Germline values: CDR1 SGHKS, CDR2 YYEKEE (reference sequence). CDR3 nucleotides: TGTGCCAGCAGCTTGGCCCTAGAGGGGGCGAGATACAATGAGCAGTTCTTC. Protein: CASSLALEGARYNEQFF.

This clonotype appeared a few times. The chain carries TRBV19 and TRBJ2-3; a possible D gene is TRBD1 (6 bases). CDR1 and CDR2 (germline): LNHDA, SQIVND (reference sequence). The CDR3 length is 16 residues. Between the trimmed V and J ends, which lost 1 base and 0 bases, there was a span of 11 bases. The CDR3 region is CASSIVAQGSTDTQYF. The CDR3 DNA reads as TGTGCCAGTAGTATAGTCGCCCAGGGGAGCACAGATACGCAGTATTTT.

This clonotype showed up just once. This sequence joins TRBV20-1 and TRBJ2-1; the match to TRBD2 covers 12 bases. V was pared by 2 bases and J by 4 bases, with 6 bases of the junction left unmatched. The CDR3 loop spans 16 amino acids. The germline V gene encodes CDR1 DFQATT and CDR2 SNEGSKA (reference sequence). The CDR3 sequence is CSARRLAGAHYNEQFF. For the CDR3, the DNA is TGCAGTGCTAGACGACTAGCGGGGGCCCATTACAATGAGCAGTTCTTC.

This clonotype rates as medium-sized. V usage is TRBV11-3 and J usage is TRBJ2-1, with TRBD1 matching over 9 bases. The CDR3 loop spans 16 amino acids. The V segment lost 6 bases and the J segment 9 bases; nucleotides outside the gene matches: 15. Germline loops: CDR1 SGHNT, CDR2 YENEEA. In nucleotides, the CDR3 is TGTGCCAGCAGTCGGACCGGGACAGGGAAGTTTGGTGAGCAGTTCTTC. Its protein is CASSRTGTGKFGEQFF.

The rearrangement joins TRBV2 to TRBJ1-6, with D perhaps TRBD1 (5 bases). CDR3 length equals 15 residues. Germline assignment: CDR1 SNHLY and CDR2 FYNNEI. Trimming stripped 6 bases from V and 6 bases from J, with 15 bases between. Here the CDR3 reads CASSMSGAGNSPLHF. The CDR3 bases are TGTGCCAGCAGCATGAGTGGGGCAGGTAATTCACCCCTCCACTTT.